In this sample, the clone carrying this T cell receptor (beta chain) turned up once. The antigen is undetermined. This sample stems from a study of cytomegalovirus exposure and HLA in healthy donors. Study-wide findings and caveats: A later analysis associated 16,951 TCR beta sequences with HLA alleles at a 0.05 false discovery rate. The authors later found most CMV-associated TCR beta chains appeared HLA-restricted. Sequencing likely produced, as an artifact, a cluster of highly shared sequence variants.

It was with 60 Vbeta and 13 Jbeta primers that the PCR ran. As originally analysed: An analysis that came later counted 77 million or so unique TCR beta chains, around 12 million shared. Sequencing was performed with immunoSEQ multiplex PCR; in TCRdb, only in-frame clones are kept and a portion is missing. Clonal size and the V and J genes are those of that table, whereas D and trimming came from the DNA. The repertoire holds 220,000 or so clones, with roughly 84% as singletons. This CDR3 has 15 residues. From germline, CDR1 is LGHNA and CDR2 YNFKEQ. V gave up 4 bases and J gave up 4 bases; unmatched junction bases: 6.

The rearrangement joins TRBV4-2 to TRBJ2-7, with 11 bases lining up with TRBD1. Sequencing was carried out using PBMCs. The sequence came from a man in his fifties in good health and CMV-seronegative. This CDR3 reads CASSLMDRGQYEQYF. The CDR3 coding sequence is TGTGCCAGCAGCCTCATGGACAGGGGGCAGTACGAGCAGTACTTC.